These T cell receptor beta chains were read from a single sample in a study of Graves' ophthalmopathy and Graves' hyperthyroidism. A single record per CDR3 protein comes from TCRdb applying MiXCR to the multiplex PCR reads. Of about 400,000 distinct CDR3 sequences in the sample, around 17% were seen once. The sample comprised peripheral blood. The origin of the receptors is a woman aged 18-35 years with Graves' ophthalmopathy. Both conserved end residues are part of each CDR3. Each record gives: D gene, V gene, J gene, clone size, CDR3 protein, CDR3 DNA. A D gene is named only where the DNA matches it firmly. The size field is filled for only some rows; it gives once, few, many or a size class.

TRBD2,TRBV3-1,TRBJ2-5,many,CASTHSPAGGPETQYF,TGTGCCAGCACCCACTCCCCAGCGGGGGGGCCGGAGACCCAGTACTTC
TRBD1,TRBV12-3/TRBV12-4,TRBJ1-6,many,CASSFKGKGALNSPLHF,TGTGCCAGCAGTTTCAAAGGGAAGGGGGCGTTAAATTCACCCCTCCACTTT
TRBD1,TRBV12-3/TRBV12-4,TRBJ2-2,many,CASSLLRTGRTGELFF,TGTGCCAGCAGTTTACTCAGGACAGGGCGGACCGGGGAGCTGTTTTTT
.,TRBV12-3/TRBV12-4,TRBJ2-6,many,CASSPMGRDSGANVLTF,TGTGCCAGCAGCCCCATGGGCAGGGACTCTGGGGCCAACGTCCTGACTTTC
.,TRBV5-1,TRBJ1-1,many,CASSFRLGMNTEAFF,TGCGCCAGCAGCTTTCGACTGGGGATGAACACTGAAGCTTTCTTT
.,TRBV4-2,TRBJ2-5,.,CASSQASGVQETQYF,TGTGCCAGCAGCCAAGCCAGCGGCGTCCAAGAGACCCAGTACTTC
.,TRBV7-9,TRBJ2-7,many,CASSRETQVLKEQYF,TGTGCCAGCAGCCGTGAGACACAGGTTCTGAAAGAGCAGTACTTC
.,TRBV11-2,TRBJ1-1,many,CASSQGFGSTEAFF,TGTGCCAGCAGTCAGGGATTCGGGAGCACTGAAGCTTTCTTT
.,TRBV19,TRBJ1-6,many,CASSPGGRNNSPLHF,TGTGCCAGTAGTCCGGGGGGACGGAATAATTCACCCCTCCACTTT
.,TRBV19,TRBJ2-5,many,CASSIVDQETQYF,TGTGCCAGTAGTATAGTTGACCAAGAGACCCAGTACTTC
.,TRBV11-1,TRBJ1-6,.,CASSNSGHNSPLHF,TGTGCCAGCAGCAACTCCGGTCATAATTCACCCCTCCACTTT
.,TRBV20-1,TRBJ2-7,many,CSVTTGSNYEQYF,TGCAGTGTAACCACAGGGTCAAATTACGAGCAGTACTTC
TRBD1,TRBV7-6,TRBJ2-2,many,CASVTPKTGSGTGELFF,TGTGCCAGCGTAACTCCGAAGACAGGGTCCGGGACCGGGGAGCTGTTTTTT
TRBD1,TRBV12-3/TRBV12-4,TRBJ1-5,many,CASREGRGSQPQHF,TGTGCCAGCAGGGAGGGCAGGGGGAGTCAGCCCCAGCATTTT
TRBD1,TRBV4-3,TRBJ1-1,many,CASSNTGGARTEAFF,TGCGCCAGCAGCAACACAGGGGGCGCCAGGACTGAAGCTTTCTTT
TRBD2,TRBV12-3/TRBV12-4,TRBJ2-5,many,CASTGGLAGGETQYF,TGTGCCAGCACCGGGGGACTAGCGGGGGGAGAGACCCAGTACTTC
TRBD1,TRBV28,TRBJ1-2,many,CASSFMGQGNGYTF,TGTGCCAGCAGTTTTATGGGACAGGGGAATGGCTACACCTTC
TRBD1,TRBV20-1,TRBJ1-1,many,CSAKTGANTEAFF,TGCAGTGCAAAAACAGGGGCGAACACTGAAGCTTTCTTT
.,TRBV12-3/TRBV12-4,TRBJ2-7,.,CASSYGREQYF,TGTGCCAGCAGTTATGGACGGGAGCAGTACTTC
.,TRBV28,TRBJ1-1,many,CASSLEIEVGVAEAFF,TGTGCCAGCAGTTTGGAAATCGAAGTAGGGGTGGCTGAAGCTTTCTTT
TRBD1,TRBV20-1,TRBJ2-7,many,CSASEGTGRPEQYF,TGCAGTGCTAGTGAGGGGACAGGTCGACCTGAGCAGTACTTC
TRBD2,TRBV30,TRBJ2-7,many,CAWSVVAGVYYEQYF,TGTGCCTGGAGTGTGGTAGCGGGAGTTTACTACGAGCAGTACTTC
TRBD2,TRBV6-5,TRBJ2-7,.,CASSYSIMREAYEQYF,TGTGCCAGCAGTTACTCGATCATGCGGGAGGCCTACGAGCAGTACTTC
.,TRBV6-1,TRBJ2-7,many,CASTEEAGLLNEQYF,TGTGCCAGCACCGAAGAGGCAGGGCTACTCAACGAGCAGTACTTC
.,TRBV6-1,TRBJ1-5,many,CASSEVDSQPQHF,TGTGCCAGCAGTGAAGTTGATAGTCAGCCCCAGCATTTT
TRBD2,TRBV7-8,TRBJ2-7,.,CASSSGTSGGPFEQYF,TGTGCCAGCAGCTCAGGGACTAGCGGGGGCCCTTTCGAGCAGTACTTC
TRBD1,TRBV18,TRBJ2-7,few,CASSLGQGPFEQYF,TGTGCCAGCTCACTAGGACAGGGACCTTTCGAGCAGTACTTC
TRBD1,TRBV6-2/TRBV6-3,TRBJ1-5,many,CASDRGIDQPQHF,TGTGCCAGCGACAGGGGGATAGATCAGCCCCAGCATTTT
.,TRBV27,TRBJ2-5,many,CASRLKWGETQYF,TGTGCCAGCAGGTTAAAATGGGGGGAGACCCAGTACTTC
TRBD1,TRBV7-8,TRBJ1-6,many,CASSPDRGRSPLHF,TGTGCCAGCAGCCCGGACAGGGGACGCTCACCCCTCCACTTT
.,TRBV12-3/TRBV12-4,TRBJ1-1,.,CASSSPGQMNTEAFF,TGTGCCAGCAGTTCCCCAGGACAGATGAACACTGAAGCTTTCTTT